The next 29 T cell receptor beta chains were all read from a single sample in a study of T cell repertoires in cytomegalovirus infection. Their cognate antigens are unknown. One entry per CDR3 protein results from TCRdb running MiXCR on the reads. The table shows 250,000 to 300,000 distinct CDR3 sequences, with around 20% occurring only once. The specimen comprised cultured PBMCs, sampled from culture after CMV antigen stimulation. The receptors were sampled from a human donor in good health (CMV status not recorded). Some clones in this sample may be carry-over from other donors' samples.

This clonotype was counted many times. V is TRBV20-1 and J is TRBJ1-1; no clear D. Trimming shortened V by 1 base and J by 6 bases, and 12 bases separated the two germline ends. Germline V lookup: CDR1 DFQATT, CDR2 SNEGSKA (reference sequence). The CDR3 sequence is 13 residues long. The CDR3 spells CSARAFREAEAFF. The CDR3 region has the DNA TGCAGTGCTAGAGCTTTTAGGGAAGCTGAAGCTTTCTTT.

This clonotype was recorded once. This may come from a read error, since a much larger clone is one base off. This chain uses TRBV7-4 with TRBJ1-5; TRBD1 aligns across 9 bases. Germline loops: CDR1 SGHVT, CDR2 SQSDAQ. CDR3 length equals 15 residues. The CDR3 loop is CATGMDRGGNQPQPF. CDR3 DNA sequence: TGTGCCACCGGAATGGACAGGGGAGGAAATCAGCCCCAGCCTTTT.

This clonotype was counted between two and nine times. J is TRBJ2-1 and V is TRBV28, with 11 bases matching TRBD2. With 6 bases clipped from V and 15 bases from J, the junction kept 10 bases outside the gene matches. The CDR3 is 13 residues long. CDR1 is MDHEN and CDR2 is SYDVKM in the germline V gene. For the CDR3, the DNA is TGTGCCAGCAGATCATTTAGCGGGAGGGCCGGGTTCTTC. Translating gives CASRSFSGRAGFF.

The chain employs TRBV7-9 and TRBJ2-7; 8 bases line up with TRBD1. CDR3 length: 13 residues. Germline trimming cut 1 base from V and 6 bases from J; bases unmatched to any gene: 2. CDR1 is SEHNR, CDR2 FQNEAQ, per germline (reference sequence). DNA of the CDR3: TGTGCCAGCAGCTTAGAACAGGGGGTCGAGCAGTACTTC. Residues: CASSLEQGVEQYF. The whole variable domain, remainder taken from reference TRBV7-9 and TRBJ2-7, is DTGVSQNPRHKITKRGQNVTFRCDPISEHNRLYWYRQTLGQGPEFLTYFQNEAQLEKSRLLSDRFSAERPKGSFSTLEIQRTEQGDSAMYLCASSLEQGVEQYFGPGTRLTVT.

The chain links TRBV4-3 to TRBJ2-3, with D unresolved. V lost 0 bases and J lost 1, with 8 bases in between. Germline V lookup: CDR1 LGHNA, CDR2 YSLEER. This CDR3 contains 15 residues. This CDR3 is CASSQDNSRTDTQYF. The CDR3 DNA is TGCGCCAGCAGCCAAGATAACTCCCGCACAGATACGCAGTATTTT.

This rearrangement joins TRBV6-2 or TRBV6-3 to TRBJ2-7; no firm D call. CDR3 length: 16 residues. With 2 bases removed from V and 6 bases from J, the gap between germline ends came to 20 bases. CDR1 is MNHEY and CDR2 is SVGEGT in the germline V gene. The CDR3 sequence is CASSYGLGLTPSEQYV. The CDR3 DNA is TGTGCCAGCAGTTACGGTCTGGGGTTAACACCATCCGAGCAGTACGTC.

This clonotype was recorded only once. This chain links TRBV19 with TRBJ1-5; 9 bases agree with TRBD1. V lost 5 bases to trimming and J lost 6 bases; unmatched junction nucleotides: 11. The CDR3 covers 16 residues. Germline CDR1 and CDR2: LNHDA and SQIVND (reference sequence). As DNA, the CDR3 is TGTGCCAGTAGTCCACAGGACAGGGGTTCCTTTCAGCCCCAGCATTTT. Its protein is CASSPQDRGSFQPQHF.

The rearrangement links TRBV6-2 or TRBV6-3 to TRBJ1-5; D not resolved. The V gene's germline CDR1 is MNHEY and CDR2 SVGEGT. The V gene lost 6 bases and the J gene lost 2 bases, with 11 bases spanning the gap. There are 14 residues in the CDR3. In nucleotides, the CDR3 is TGTGCCAGCAGCCCCAGTTTTCGCAATCAGCCCCAGCATTTT. Its protein is CASSPSFRNQPQHF.

The CDR3 loop is CASSLGPDRPKNAEAFF. The CDR3 bases are TGTGCCAGCAGCTTAGGCCCAGACAGACCGAAAAACGCTGAAGCTTTCTTT. The gene calls are TRBV7-9 and TRBJ1-1, with D tentatively TRBD1 (5 bases). The CDR3 totals 17 residues. Germline CDR1 SEHNR, CDR2 FQNEAQ (reference sequence). With 1 base removed from V and 6 bases from J, the gap between germline ends came to 21 bases.

This clonotype was recorded many times. The rearrangement joins TRBV27 to TRBJ2-2, with TRBD1 identical over 10 bases. J lost 4 bases, V lost 5 bases, and 10 bases had no gene match. The CDR3 consists of 17 residues. Germline loops: CDR1 MNHEY, CDR2 SMNVEV (reference sequence). The CDR3 is CASSARSGQGFTGELFF. DNA for the CDR3: TGTGCCAGCAGTGCGAGATCGGGACAGGGGTTCACCGGGGAGCTGTTTTTT.

Comment on this clonotype: This may be a read error, as it is one base from a much larger clone. The chain links TRBV18 to TRBJ2-1; 9 bases align to TRBD2. Germline V gene data show CDR1 as KGHSH and CDR2 as LQKENI. CDR3 length: 15 residues. The CDR3 region has the DNA TGTGCCAGCTTACCACCGGGGACTAGCAGCAATGAGCAGTTCTTC. Protein: CASLPPGTSSNEQFF.

Comment on this clonotype: A much larger clone lies a single base off, so this may be a read error. The chain links TRBV4-1 to TRBJ1-5; D unclear. Germline values: CDR1 MGHRA, CDR2 YSYEKL. Trimming took 2 bases from V and 7 from J, leaving 12 bases between them. The CDR3 is 14 amino acids. CDR3 DNA sequence: TGCGCCAGCAGCCAAAATGTTGGGGTCCAGCCCCAGCATTTT. The encoded protein is CASSQNVGVQPQHF.

This clonotype was seen a few times. The chain couples TRBV20-1 to TRBJ2-7; D uncertain. V was shortened by 0 bases and J by 4 bases, with 7 bases between the two germline ends. CDR3 length equals 12 residues. Germline V CDR1 and CDR2: DFQATT, SNEGSKA (reference sequence). CDR3 amino acids: CSARDKGYEQYF. The CDR3, as DNA: TGCAGTGCTAGAGATAAGGGATACGAGCAGTACTTC.

The chain links TRBV5-1 to TRBJ2-1, with TRBD2 identical over 8 bases. Germline V gene lookup returns CDR1 SGHRS and CDR2 YFSETQ. This CDR3 has 13 residues. The junction had 8 bases not matched to a gene; V was cut back by 7 bases and J by 8 bases. The CDR3 nucleotides are TGCGCCAGCGGTCGGGAGGGCCCCCATGAGCAGTTCTTC. This codes for CASGREGPHEQFF.

This clonotype has ten or more counts. The V call is TRBV15, the J call TRBJ1-1; TRBD1 is a possible D gene (6 bases). Germline V CDR1 and CDR2: LNHNV, YYDKDF (reference sequence). This CDR3 is built from 15 residues. V was cut by 3 bases and J by 3 bases, with 14 bases left in between. The CDR3: CATSSNPGHYTEAFF. The CDR3 region has the DNA TGTGCCACCAGCAGCAACCCGGGACATTACACTGAAGCTTTCTTT.

This clonotype was seen only a few times. The chain uses TRBV24-1 and TRBJ2-1; D is possibly TRBD1 (6 bases). The CDR3 covers 15 residues. Germline V gene data show CDR1 as KGHDR and CDR2 as SFDVKD. Trimming took off 7 bases at V and 5 bases at J, with 17 bases between the two ends. CDR3 sequence: CATRATGTSNNEQFF. The CDR3 DNA sequence: TGTGCCACCAGGGCTACAGGGACAAGTAACAATGAGCAGTTCTTC.

This clonotype was found many times. This sequence joins TRBV7-8 and TRBJ1-5, with D tentatively TRBD1 (5 bases). The CDR3 contains 15 residues. V was trimmed by 7 bases and J by 7 bases, leaving 20 bases between them. Looked up from germline, CDR1 is SGHVS and CDR2 is FQNEAQ. CDR3 DNA sequence: TGTGCCAGCACCGACGAGGATACTCGGGGGCAGCCCCAGCATTTT. Translation gives CASTDEDTRGQPQHF.

A few counts support this clonotype. The gene calls are TRBV5-4 and TRBJ2-5, with D unresolved. Germline lookup yields CDR1 SGHNT and CDR2 YYREEE (reference sequence). Trimming removed 3 bases from V and 1 base from J, with 4 bases in between. CDR3 size: 12 residues. CDR3 region: CASSSSQETQYF. The CDR3 nucleotides are TGTGCCAGCAGCTCGAGCCAAGAGACCCAGTACTTC.

This clonotype was seen many times. The junction does not match germline at one end; this may be a read error. This rearrangement joins TRBV7-7 to TRBJ1-5; a weak D match, TRBD1 (5 bases). This CDR3 has 15 residues. In germline, CDR1 is SSHAT, CDR2 FNYEAQ (reference sequence). The CDR3 region is CASSLGEYSNQPQHF. Here the CDR3 DNA reads TGTGCTAGCAGCTTAGGGGAATATAGCAATCAGCCCCAGCATTTT.

The table lists this clonotype with a few counts. CDR3 loop: CASSYQGTGELFF. The CDR3 nucleotides are TGTGCCAGCAGTTACCAGGGTACCGGGGAGCTGTTTTTT. The genes are TRBV28 and TRBJ2-2; maybe TRBD1 (5 bases). The V gene's germline CDR1 is MDHEN and CDR2 SYDVKM. The CDR3 contains 13 residues. V was trimmed by 4 bases and J by 5 bases, leaving 8 bases between them.

This clonotype was counted at least ten times. The rearrangement links TRBV7-2 to TRBJ2-1; unclear D gene. The germline V and J ends were trimmed by 3 bases and 4 bases, with 7 bases remaining between them. In germline, CDR1 is SGHTA, CDR2 FQGNSA. The CDR3 spans 13 residues. The CDR3, as DNA: TGTGCCAGCAGCTTTGGACCATACAATGAGCAGTTCTTC. Translation: CASSFGPYNEQFF.

The gene calls are TRBV19 and TRBJ1-2, with a weak D call TRBD1 (5 bases). Trimming stripped 5 bases from V and 5 bases from J, with 9 bases between. The CDR3 runs 12 residues. Germline V gives CDR1 LNHDA, CDR2 SQIVND (reference sequence). CDR3: CASSEGPYGYTF. The CDR3, as DNA: TGTGCCAGTAGTGAGGGGCCATATGGCTACACCTTC. Filled out from reference TRBV19 and TRBJ1-2, the complete variable domain reads DGGITQSPKYLFRKEGQNVTLSCEQNLNHDAMYWYRQDPGQGLRLIYYSQIVNDFQKGDIAEGYSVSREKKESFPLTVTSAQKNPTAFYLCASSEGPYGYTFGSGTRLTVV.

This clonotype was seen at least ten times. The chain combines TRBV7-8 with TRBJ1-2; TRBD1 agrees at 7 bases. Losses at the gene ends were 5 bases for V and 2 bases for J; bases not matched to a gene: 14. This CDR3 has 17 residues. CDR1 is SGHVS, CDR2 FQNEAQ, per germline. DNA for the CDR3: TGTGCCAGCAGCCCATCACAGGGGTCAGTCGGGAACTATGGCTACACCTTC. Protein: CASSPSQGSVGNYGYTF.

The chain recombines TRBV6-2 or TRBV6-3 with TRBJ1-5; D perhaps matches TRBD1 (6 bases). The CDR3 sequence is 17 residues long. Germline values: CDR1 MNHEY, CDR2 SVGEGT. V dropped 5 bases and J dropped 3 bases, with 20 bases sitting between them. Here the CDR3 DNA reads TGTGCCAGCAGTCCCCCCGGATGGGGGGCCTCCAATCAGCCCCAGCATTTT. It yields the protein CASSPPGWGASNQPQHF.

This chain uses TRBV6-5 with TRBJ2-7; D is unclear. The CDR3 covers 14 residues. Trimming stripped 7 bases from V and 2 bases from J, with 15 bases between. The germline CDR1 and CDR2 sequences are MNHEY and SVGAGI. The CDR3 loop is CASTPPGRPYEQYF. Written as DNA, the CDR3 is TGTGCCAGCACTCCCCCGGGTAGACCCTACGAGCAGTACTTC.

The sample holds a few counts of this clonotype. The genes are TRBV6-2 or TRBV6-3 and TRBJ2-2; the D is unclear. The CDR3 spans 14 residues. Germline V CDR1 and CDR2: MNHEY, SVGEGT. Between the trimmed V and J ends, which lost 1 base and 7 bases, there was a span of 10 bases. CDR3 protein: CASSYFFLVGELFF. CDR3 coding DNA: TGTGCCAGCAGTTACTTTTTCTTGGTCGGGGAGCTGTTTTTT.

This clonotype was found a few times. In DNA, the CDR3 is TGCAGTGCTAGTACTCAGGGGAACACTGAAGCTTTCTTT. Translated, it gives CSASTQGNTEAFF. The chain recombines TRBV20-1 with TRBJ1-1; D perhaps matches TRBD1 (5 bases). CDR3 size: 13 residues. CDR1 and CDR2 (germline): DFQATT, SNEGSKA (reference sequence). V shed 3 bases and J shed 1 base, with 9 bases lying between them.

This clonotype has more than one count but fewer than ten. V usage is TRBV5-1 and J usage is TRBJ2-5; D may match TRBD1 or TRBD2 (5 bases each). V was shortened by 2 bases and J by 1 base, with 12 bases between the two germline ends. The germline V gene encodes CDR1 SGHRS and CDR2 YFSETQ. The CDR3 extends over 15 amino acids. CDR3 protein: CASSFRGATQETQYF. CDR3 coding DNA: TGCGCCAGCAGCTTTAGAGGGGCCACCCAAGAGACCCAGTACTTC.

In its sample, this clonotype was seen many times. The chain recombines TRBV7-2 with TRBJ1-2; tentative D call: TRBD1 (6 bases). Trimming shortened V by 5 bases and J by 4 bases, and 14 bases separated the two germline ends. This CDR3 is built from 14 residues. Germline loops: CDR1 SGHTA, CDR2 FQGNSA. The chain's CDR3 is CASSLGQSSYGYTF. The DNA for the CDR3 is TGTGCCAGCAGCCTAGGACAGAGTTCCTATGGCTACACCTTC.